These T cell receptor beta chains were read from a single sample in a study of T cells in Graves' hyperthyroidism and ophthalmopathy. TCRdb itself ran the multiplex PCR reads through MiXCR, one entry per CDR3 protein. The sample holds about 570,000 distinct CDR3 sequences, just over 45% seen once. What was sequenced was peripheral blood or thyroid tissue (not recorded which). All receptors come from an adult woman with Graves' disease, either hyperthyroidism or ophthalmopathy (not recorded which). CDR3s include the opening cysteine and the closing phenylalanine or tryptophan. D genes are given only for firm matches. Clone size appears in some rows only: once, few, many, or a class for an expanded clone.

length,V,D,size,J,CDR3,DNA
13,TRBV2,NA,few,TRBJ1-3,CASSRESGNTIYF,TGTGCCAGCTCGCGGGAGTCTGGAAACACCATATATTTT
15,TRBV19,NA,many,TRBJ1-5,CASSHGESGNQPQHF,TGTGCCAGTAGTCACGGAGAGTCGGGCAATCAGCCCCAGCATTTT
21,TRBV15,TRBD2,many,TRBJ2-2,CATSRFRPGLAGGRNTGELFF,TGTGCCACCAGCAGATTCAGACCGGGACTAGCGGGAGGGCGGAACACCGGGGAGCTGTTTTTT
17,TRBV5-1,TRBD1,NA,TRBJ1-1,CASSLLATGGRNTEAFF,TGCGCCAGCAGCTTGTTGGCGACAGGGGGTAGAAACACTGAAGCTTTCTTT
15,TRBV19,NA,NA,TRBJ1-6,CASSAQGQQNSPLHF,TGTGCCAGTAGTGCCCAAGGACAGCAGAATTCACCCCTCCACTTT
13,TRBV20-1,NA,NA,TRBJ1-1,CSASGGMNTEAFF,TGCAGTGCTAGCGGTGGAATGAACACTGAAGCTTTCTTT
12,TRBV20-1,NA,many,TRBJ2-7,CSASKGIGEQYF,TGCAGTGCTAGTAAGGGGATCGGCGAGCAGTACTTC
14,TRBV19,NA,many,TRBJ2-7,CASSIVDSAYEQYF,TGTGCCAGTAGTATAGTGGACTCTGCCTACGAGCAGTACTTC
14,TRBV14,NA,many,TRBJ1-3,CASSPTLSGNTIYF,TGTGCCAGCAGCCCGACCCTCTCTGGAAACACCATATATTTT
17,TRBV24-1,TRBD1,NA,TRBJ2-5,CATSGEQGQGGPQTQYF,TGTGCCACCAGTGGCGAGCAGGGACAGGGGGGGCCTCAGACCCAGTACTTC
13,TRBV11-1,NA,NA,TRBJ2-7,CASSLADVWEQYF,TGTGCCAGCAGCTTAGCTGACGTCTGGGAGCAGTACTTC
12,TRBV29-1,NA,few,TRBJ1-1,CSVDRNIAEAFF,TGCAGCGTTGACCGGAATATCGCTGAAGCTTTCTTT
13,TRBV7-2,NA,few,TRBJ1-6,CASSLGPPSPLHF,TGTGCCAGCAGCTTAGGCCCCCCCTCACCCCTCCACTTT
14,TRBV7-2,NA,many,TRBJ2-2,CASIQTGRAGELFF,TGTGCCAGCATCCAAACAGGGCGGGCCGGGGAGCTGTTTTTT
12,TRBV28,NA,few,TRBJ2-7,CASSSLTYEQYF,TGTGCCAGCAGTTCTCTAACCTACGAGCAGTACTTC
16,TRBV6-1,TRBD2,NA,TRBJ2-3,CASGQASGSFVDTQYF,TGTGCCAGCGGACAGGCTAGCGGGAGCTTCGTAGATACGCAGTATTTT
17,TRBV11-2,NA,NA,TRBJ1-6,CASSLGTGAGKGSPLHF,TGTGCCAGCAGCTTAGGGACCGGGGCAGGGAAGGGTTCACCCCTCCACTTT
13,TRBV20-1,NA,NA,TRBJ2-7,CSARGTRDYEQYF,TGCAGTGCTAGAGGCACCAGGGACTACGAGCAGTACTTC
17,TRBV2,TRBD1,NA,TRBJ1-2,CASVDTGTGPANYGYTF,TGTGCCAGCGTGGATACCGGGACAGGGCCAGCTAACTATGGCTACACCTTC
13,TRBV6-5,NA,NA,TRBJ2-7,CASSWDPTVEQYF,TGTGCCAGCAGTTGGGACCCCACTGTCGAGCAGTACTTC
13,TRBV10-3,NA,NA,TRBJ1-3,CAISVGASNTIYF,TGTGCCATCAGCGTGGGGGCGTCGAACACCATATATTTT
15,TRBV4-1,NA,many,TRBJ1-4,CASSQGRQSHEKLFF,TGCGCCAGCAGCCAAGGTCGACAGAGCCATGAAAAACTGTTTTTT
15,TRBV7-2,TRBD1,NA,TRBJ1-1,CASSFARQGNTEAFF,TGTGCCAGCAGCTTCGCCCGACAGGGGAACACTGAAGCTTTCTTT
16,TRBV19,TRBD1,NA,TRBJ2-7,CASSRPWTGENHEQYF,TGTGCCAGTAGTAGACCTTGGACAGGGGAAAACCACGAGCAGTACTTC
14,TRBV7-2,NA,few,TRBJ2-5,CASSGGPNQETQYF,TGTGCCAGCAGCGGAGGACCCAACCAAGAGACCCAGTACTTC
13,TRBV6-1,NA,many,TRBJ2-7,CASGIVLGYEQYF,TGTGCCAGCGGGATCGTGTTGGGCTACGAGCAGTACTTC
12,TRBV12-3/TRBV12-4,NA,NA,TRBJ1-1,CASSLQTTQAFF,TGTGCCAGCAGTTTACAGACTACGCAAGCTTTCTTT
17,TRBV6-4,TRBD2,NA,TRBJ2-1,CASSDVWASGNYNEQFF,TGTGCCAGCAGTGACGTCTGGGCTAGCGGAAACTACAATGAGCAGTTCTTC
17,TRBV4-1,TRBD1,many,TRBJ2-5,CASSQDDRQGIGETQYF,TGCGCCAGCAGCCAAGATGATAGACAGGGCATAGGGGAGACCCAGTACTTC
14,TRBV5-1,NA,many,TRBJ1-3,CASSKDSVGNTIYF,TGCGCCAGCAGCAAGGACAGCGTTGGAAACACCATATATTTT
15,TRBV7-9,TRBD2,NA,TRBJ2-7,CASSETAGVGYEQYF,TGTGCCAGCAGCGAAACAGCGGGAGTTGGCTACGAGCAGTACTTC
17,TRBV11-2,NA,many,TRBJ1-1,CASSYNFGGEAQPEAFF,TGTGCCAGCAGCTACAATTTCGGCGGGGAAGCTCAACCTGAAGCTTTCTTT
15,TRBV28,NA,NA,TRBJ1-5,CASGEGAYSNQPQHF,TGTGCCAGCGGAGAAGGGGCCTATAGCAATCAGCCCCAGCATTTT
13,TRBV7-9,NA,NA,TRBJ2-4,CASSFRAENIQYF,TGTGCCAGCAGCTTTAGGGCTGAAAACATTCAGTACTTC
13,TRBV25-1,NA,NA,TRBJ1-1,CASSSLYGTEAFF,TGTGCCAGCAGCTCACTTTACGGTACTGAAGCTTTCTTT
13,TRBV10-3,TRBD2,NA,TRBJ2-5,CASWGGMMETQYF,TGTGCCTCCTGGGGGGGGATGATGGAGACCCAGTACTTC